Included here is one T cell receptor beta chain sequence, with context. The source of the sample is a study of shared clonotypes between healthy human individuals. The ends lost 5 bases at V and 4 bases at J; junction bases unmatched: 1. The CDR3 loop spans 13 amino acids. The germline gives CDR1 KGHSH, CDR2 LQKENI. Repertoires were generated with immunoSEQ multiplex PCR, while TCRdb's copy carries only in-frame clones and drops some. The sample shows about 470,000 clones, roughly three quarters of them seen only once. Material: PBMCs. The receptor comes from a woman between 40 and 50 years old in good health. Some clones in this sample may be carry-over from other donors' samples. The chain employs TRBV18 and TRBJ1-5, with TRBD1 identical over 8 bases. Written as DNA, the CDR3 is TGTGCCAGCTCAAGGGACAGGAATCAGCCCCAGCATTTT. It yields the protein CASSRDRNQPQHF. Full variable domain (remainder filled in from reference TRBV18 and TRBJ1-5): NAGVMQNPRHLVRRRGQEARLRCSPMKGHSHVYWYRQLPEEGLKFMVYLQKENIIDESGMPKERFSAEFPKEGPSILRIQQVVRGDSAAYFCASSRDRNQPQHFGDGTRLSIL.